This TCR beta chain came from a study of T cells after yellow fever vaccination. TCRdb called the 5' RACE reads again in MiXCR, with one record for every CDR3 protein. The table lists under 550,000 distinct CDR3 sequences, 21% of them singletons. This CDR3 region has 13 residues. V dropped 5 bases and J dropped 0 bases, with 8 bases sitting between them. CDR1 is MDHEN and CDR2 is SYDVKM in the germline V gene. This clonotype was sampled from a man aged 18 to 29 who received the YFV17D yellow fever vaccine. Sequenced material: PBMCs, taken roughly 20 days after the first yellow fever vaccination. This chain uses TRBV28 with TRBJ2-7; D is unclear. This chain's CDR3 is CASSLGPSYEQYV. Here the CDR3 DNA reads TGTGCCAGCAGTCTCGGTCCCTCCTACGAGCAGTACGTC.